This T cell receptor (beta chain) appears in the sequencing data of a study of cytomegalovirus exposure and HLA in healthy donors. Study-wide points: Subsequent analysis revealed that first-cohort TCR clusters tended to co-occur in the 90 to 150 validation repertoires.

Turning to this clone: Its specificity is not known.

The CDR3 is 11 residues long. Germline loops: CDR1 SGHRS, CDR2 YFSETQ. Trimming at V came to 3 bases and at J to 9 bases, leaving 1 base not matched to a gene. Only in-frame clones appear in the TCRdb table, and some are missing; sequencing was by immunoSEQ multiplex PCR. The data contain some 170,000 clones, 85% to 90% of them singletons. The sample taken for sequencing was PBMCs. The chain carries TRBV5-1 and TRBJ2-3; 7 bases fit TRBD1. This receptor was identified in a woman under 40 in good health and CMV-seronegative. In DNA, the CDR3 is TGCGCCAGCAGCTGGGGACAGACGCAGTATTTT. Translating it yields CASSWGQTQYF.